These 28 T cell receptor beta chains came from one sample sequenced in a study of naive and memory T cell subsets. Both TRBC1 and TRBC2 were covered by a beta constant-region primer of two equimolar oligonucleotides. The ligated cDNA underwent four PCR rounds using SP2 and nested alpha and beta constant-region primers. TCRdb ran MiXCR on the UMI-ligation and nested PCR reads and lists one entry per CDR3 protein. The sample shows 90,000 to 120,000 distinct CDR3 sequences, more than 14% of them seen only once. Broader study findings: A few larger clonotypes appeared in naive repertoires, especially CD8, possibly memory cells re-expressing CD45RA.

No cognate antigen is known for these TCRs. Sequenced input: naive CD8+ T cells from blood. The receptors derive from a human donor in good health.

The table lists this clonotype with a few counts. This chain links TRBV4-3 with TRBJ2-1; weak D call: TRBD1 (6 bases). V was cut by 0 bases and J by 7 bases, with 10 bases left in between. The germline V gene encodes CDR1 LGHNA and CDR2 YSLEER. The CDR3 extends over 14 amino acids. The CDR3 bases are TGCGCCAGCAGCCAAGATCAAAGGGGGAATGAGCAGTTCTTC. This codes for CASSQDQRGNEQFF.

This chain joins TRBV28 and TRBJ1-1; D is uncertain. From germline, CDR1 is MDHEN and CDR2 SYDVKM. Trimming shortened V by 3 bases and J by 5 bases, and 10 bases separated the two germline ends. The CDR3 length is 13 residues. CDR3 protein: CASSFKGFTEAFF. The CDR3 DNA is TGTGCCAGCAGTTTCAAGGGTTTTACTGAAGCTTTCTTT.

This clonotype was recorded at least ten times. The chain uses TRBV4-2 and TRBJ1-1, with D unresolved. CDR3 length: 13 residues. V was clipped by 5 bases and J by 0 bases, with 7 bases between them. Germline V CDR1 and CDR2: LGHNA, YNFKEQ. CDR3 amino acids: CASSERMNTEAFF. In DNA form, the CDR3 reads TGTGCCAGCAGCGAAAGAATGAACACTGAAGCTTTCTTT.

This clonotype was seen a single time. The chain joins TRBV3-1 to TRBJ1-5; D is uncertain. CDR3 length equals 14 residues. Trimming cost V 0 bases and J 4 bases, with 7 bases left between them. Germline CDR1 is LGHDT and CDR2 is YNNKEL (reference sequence). The CDR3 protein is CASSQDVGNQPQHF. The DNA for the CDR3 is TGTGCCAGCAGCCAAGATGTGGGTAATCAGCCCCAGCATTTT.

This clonotype was seen many times. The J gene is TRBJ2-3, the V gene TRBV12-3 or TRBV12-4, with TRBD1 matching over 12 bases. The ends lost 5 bases at V and 3 bases at J; junction bases unmatched: 9. This CDR3 spans 17 amino acids. The chain's CDR3 is CASSPTLGQGATDTQYF. Written as DNA, the CDR3 is TGTGCCAGCAGTCCGACCCTGGGACAGGGGGCGACAGATACGCAGTATTTT.

The V gene is TRBV4-2, the J gene TRBJ1-2, with D perhaps TRBD1 (5 bases). Looked up from germline, CDR1 is LGHNA and CDR2 is YNFKEQ. The CDR3 loop spans 17 amino acids. The V gene lost 0 bases and the J gene lost 7 bases, with 21 bases spanning the gap. The CDR3 DNA follows: TGTGCCAGCAGCCAAGATGGGGCGACGAGTGGGGCTGGTGGCTACACCTTC. This sequence encodes CASSQDGATSGAGGYTF.

The V and J genes are TRBV4-3 and TRBJ1-1, with TRBD1 identical over 9 bases. The CDR3 consists of 19 residues. Germline V gene lookup returns CDR1 LGHNA and CDR2 YSLEER. V was clipped by 0 bases and J by 4 bases; unmatched bases: 15. The CDR3 loop reads CASSQDIIQGQGFGTEAFF. In DNA, the CDR3 is TGCGCCAGCAGCCAAGATATAATTCAAGGACAGGGGTTTGGCACTGAAGCTTTCTTT.

This chain connects TRBV7-2 to TRBJ2-7; 10 positions match TRBD2. Germline V CDR1 and CDR2: SGHTA, FQGNSA. The CDR3 runs 15 residues. The trim removed 8 bases at V and 0 bases at J, leaving 7 bases unmatched. The CDR3 loop reads CASGLTSGNSYEQYF. The CDR3 nucleotides are TGTGCCAGCGGCCTAACTAGCGGGAACTCCTACGAGCAGTACTTC.

The chain combines TRBV9 with TRBJ1-1; weak D call: TRBD1 (5 bases). CDR1 SGDLS and CDR2 YYNGEE come from the germline V gene. There are 14 residues in the CDR3. The ends were cut back, 2 bases at V and 8 bases at J, with 16 bases in the middle. The chain's CDR3 is CASSVLTQGREAFF. In DNA form, the CDR3 reads TGTGCCAGCAGCGTCCTAACCCAGGGACGCGAAGCTTTCTTT.

This clonotype has at least ten counts. This chain's CDR3 is CSARGSGTGGQPQHF. In nucleotides, the CDR3 is TGCAGTGCTAGAGGGTCCGGGACAGGGGGTCAGCCCCAGCATTTT. The chain uses TRBV20-1 and TRBJ1-5; 11 bases fit TRBD1. V trimming: 1 base; J trimming: 6 bases; junction bases outside the gene matches: 5. Germline V CDR1 and CDR2: DFQATT, SNEGSKA (reference sequence). This CDR3 is 15 amino acids long.

This clonotype was observed a few times. V usage is TRBV7-8 and J usage is TRBJ2-7, with 7 bases identical to TRBD1. The CDR3 runs 15 residues. The ends lost 5 bases at V and 6 bases at J; junction bases unmatched: 13. The germline CDR1 and CDR2 sequences are SGHVS and FQNEAQ. CDR3 amino acids: CASSHLTGKRSEQYF. The DNA of the CDR3 is TGTGCCAGCAGCCACCTGACAGGGAAAAGGAGCGAGCAGTACTTC.

This clonotype was seen repeatedly, ten times or more. This chain uses TRBV12-3 or TRBV12-4 with TRBJ1-5; D gene ambiguous. This CDR3 region has 12 residues. V was trimmed by 3 bases and J by 6 bases, leaving 6 bases between them. The DNA of the CDR3 is TGTGCCAGCAGTTTTGAAGGTCAGCCCCAGCATTTT. It specifies CASSFEGQPQHF.

This clonotype was seen a few times. The chain joins TRBV28 to TRBJ1-4; TRBD1 is a possible D gene (5 bases). The CDR3 covers 14 residues. The germline V gene encodes CDR1 MDHEN and CDR2 SYDVKM. Trimming removed 11 bases at V and 5 bases at J, with 18 bases between. In nucleotides, the CDR3 is TGTGCCTCAGCCCCCCCAGGGTGGAATGAAAAACTGTTTTTT. Translation gives CASAPPGWNEKLFF.

The chain uses TRBV3-1 and TRBJ2-1; weak D call: TRBD2 (6 bases). V was clipped by 3 bases and J by 4 bases, with 16 bases between them. The CDR3 has 16 amino acids. Looked up from germline, CDR1 is LGHDT and CDR2 is YNNKEL (reference sequence). CDR3 loop: CASSQLLSSEYNEQFF. The CDR3 bases are TGTGCCAGCAGCCAGTTATTGTCTAGCGAATACAATGAGCAGTTCTTC.

The J gene is TRBJ1-2, the V gene TRBV6-5; D remains ambiguous. CDR3 length: 13 amino acids. The germline CDR1 and CDR2 sequences are MNHEY and SVGAGI. Deletions cut 4 bases from V and 4 bases from J, with 10 bases between. CDR3 sequence (DNA): TGTGCCAGCAGTTTTTCCCTCCTCTATGGCTACACCTTC. Its protein product is CASSFSLLYGYTF.

This chain's CDR3 is CATSRDQGIGKNIQYF. CDR3 coding DNA: TGTGCCACCAGCAGAGATCAGGGGATCGGCAAAAACATTCAGTACTTC. The genes are TRBV15 and TRBJ2-4; a weak D match, TRBD1 (6 bases). The germline gives CDR1 LNHNV, CDR2 YYDKDF (reference sequence). The CDR3 contains 16 residues. Trimming cost V 0 bases and J 3 bases, with 12 bases left between them.

Many counts were recorded for this clonotype. The chain has TRBV6-2 or TRBV6-3 and TRBJ2-7; D may be TRBD1 (6 bases). CDR3 size: 14 residues. In germline, CDR1 is MNHEY, CDR2 SVGEGT. Trimming took 2 bases from V and 2 from J, leaving 10 bases between them. The CDR3 here is CASSYPDSTYEQYF. The CDR3 nucleotides read TGTGCCAGCAGTTACCCGGACAGCACCTACGAGCAGTACTTC.

This clonotype was seen a few times. This chain joins TRBV7-9 and TRBJ1-2; D unresolved. The CDR3 length is 13 residues. Looked up from germline, CDR1 is SEHNR and CDR2 is FQNEAQ (reference sequence). With 0 bases removed from V and 3 bases from J, the gap between germline ends came to 5 bases. The CDR3 loop is CASSLAEHYGYTF. The DNA for the CDR3 is TGTGCCAGCAGCTTAGCGGAGCACTATGGCTACACCTTC.

This sequence joins TRBV29-1 and TRBJ2-1; D is ambiguous. This CDR3 has 11 residues. Per germline, CDR1 SQVTM and CDR2 ANQGSEA. Trimming left V 7 bases short and J 5 bases short, with 9 bases between. As DNA, the CDR3 is TGCAGCGAGGGCCGGGACAATGAGCAGTTCTTC. Amino acids: CSEGRDNEQFF.

The chain is built from TRBV2 and TRBJ2-1, with TRBD2 matching over 14 bases. J was trimmed by 8 bases and V by 4 bases; bases with no gene match: 4. This CDR3 is 15 amino acids long. The germline V gene encodes CDR1 SNHLY and CDR2 FYNNEI. The DNA for the CDR3 is TGTGCCAGCAGTGGGGGACTAGCGGGGGAAGATGAGCAGTTCTTC. Residues: CASSGGLAGEDEQFF.

CDR3: CSVHYPTNNEQFF. In DNA, the CDR3 is TGCAGCGTTCACTATCCCACCAACAATGAGCAGTTCTTC. This chain joins TRBV29-1 and TRBJ2-1, with D hard to call. Trimming cost V 5 bases and J 5 bases, with 13 bases left between them. The V gene's germline CDR1 is SQVTM and CDR2 ANQGSEA. The CDR3 is 13 residues long.

The V and J genes are TRBV5-1 and TRBJ2-2; D is undetermined. Germline CDR1 and CDR2: SGHRS and YFSETQ. V shed 3 bases and J shed 7 bases, with 4 bases lying between them. This CDR3 has 11 residues. CDR3: CASSWGGELFF. CDR3 DNA: TGCGCCAGCAGCTGGGGCGGGGAGCTGTTTTTT.

This clonotype came up a few times. The chain joins TRBV7-9 to TRBJ2-7, with D perhaps TRBD1 (6 bases). The CDR3 is made up of 14 amino acids. Between the trimmed V and J ends, which lost 7 bases and 2 bases, there was a span of 15 bases. Germline loops: CDR1 SEHNR, CDR2 FQNEAQ (reference sequence). CDR3 sequence reads: CASTSPDRTYEQYF. In nucleotides, the CDR3 is TGTGCCAGCACCTCTCCGGACAGAACCTACGAGCAGTACTTC. Filled out from reference TRBV7-9 and TRBJ2-7, the complete variable domain reads DTGVSQNPRHKITKRGQNVTFRCDPISEHNRLYWYRQTLGQGPEFLTYFQNEAQLEKSRLLSDRFSAERPKGSFSTLEIQRTEQGDSAMYLCASTSPDRTYEQYFGPGTRLTVT.

This clonotype was detected many times. This chain links TRBV7-9 with TRBJ2-1, with 7 bases that match TRBD1. The CDR3 has 14 amino acids. V lost 5 bases to trimming and J lost 7 bases; unmatched junction nucleotides: 8. Germline V gene data show CDR1 as SEHNR and CDR2 as FQNEAQ (reference sequence). As DNA, the CDR3 is TGTGCCAGCAGCACTGGCGAACAGGGGAATGAGCAGTTCTTC. Amino acid sequence: CASSTGEQGNEQFF.

This clonotype was recorded once. This chain links TRBV7-2 with TRBJ2-3; TRBD2 aligns across 8 bases. This CDR3 comprises 15 residues. V shed 2 bases, J shed 2 bases, and the junction held 3 bases outside the gene matches. In germline, CDR1 is SGHTA, CDR2 FQGNSA. DNA for the CDR3: TGTGCCAGCAGCTTATCTAGCGGGTTCACAGATACGCAGTATTTT. Protein: CASSLSSGFTDTQYF.

This rearrangement joins TRBV5-1 to TRBJ2-7; D tentatively fits TRBD1 or TRBD2 (5 bases each). V lost 2 bases and J 2 bases, leaving 14 bases between the germline ends. The germline CDR1 and CDR2 sequences are SGHRS and YFSETQ. The CDR3 contains 15 residues. The CDR3 DNA is TGCGCCAGCAGCTTCCGGGACGCCGGGACCTACGAGCAGTACTTC. Translated: CASSFRDAGTYEQYF.

This clonotype was counted a few times. This rearrangement joins TRBV11-3 to TRBJ1-1; possible D gene TRBD1, 5 bases. The V gene lost 5 bases and the J gene lost 0 bases, with 10 bases spanning the gap. CDR3 length: 14 residues. The germline V gene has CDR1 SGHNT and CDR2 YENEEA. CDR3 residues: CASSTPGLNTEAFF. The CDR3 coding sequence is TGTGCCAGCAGCACTCCGGGGCTGAACACTGAAGCTTTCTTT.

The V call is TRBV20-1, the J call TRBJ2-3; TRBD1 is a possible D gene (6 bases). The germline V and J ends were trimmed by 0 bases and 6 bases, with 31 bases remaining between them. Germline V lookup: CDR1 DFQATT, CDR2 SNEGSKA (reference sequence). This CDR3 has 20 residues. The DNA for the CDR3 is TGCAGTGCTAGAGATAGCCCCCCCCTCCGGGACAAGCAAAATGGGGATACGCAGTATTTT. This encodes CSARDSPPLRDKQNGDTQYF.